This entry describes one T cell receptor (beta chain). Its antigen remains unknown. The record originates from a study of response to subunit inactivated influenza vaccine. The study's findings and limits: Each seasonal flu vaccination may recruit only limited new T cells, authors suggested.

The ends were cut back, 2 bases at V and 4 bases at J, with 9 bases in the middle. The germline V gene has CDR1 SGHTA and CDR2 FQGTGA. The CDR3 contains 13 residues. TCRdb itself ran the RT-PCR reads through MiXCR, one entry per CDR3 protein. The profile shows about 500,000 distinct CDR3 sequences, approximately 16% of them singletons. The sequencing used CD4+ T cells sorted from PBMCs, collected roughly 24 months after vaccination. This chain connects TRBV7-3 to TRBJ2-7; no reliable D call. The sequence came from a man aged 45-69 years who received an inactivated influenza vaccine. CDR3 protein: CASSLGWGYEQYF. Here the CDR3 DNA reads TGTGCCAGCAGCTTAGGTTGGGGTTACGAGCAGTACTTC.